This T cell receptor (beta chain) was retrieved from a study of T-cell memory formation after mild COVID-19 (dated by TCRdb to the early 2020s). With respect to the entire study: TCR sequence clusters from the two donors were found to be largely donor specific. T-cell clones expanding and contracting after mild COVID-19 in a couple of donors were tracked by longitudinal TCRalpha and TCRbeta repertoire sequencing. Two young, previously healthy adult volunteers, one female and one male, were included in the cohort.

On the study overall, not on this receptor specifically: Balanced CD4/CD8 phenotypes were observed for clones contracting from day 15 to 85, whereas a bias towards CD4+ was observed for a second wave of clones expanding from day 15 to 37. SARS-CoV-2 specificity was not confirmed for the second-wave clones peaking on day 37. The detection of some responding clones in pre-infection memory suggests that pre-existing cross-reactive memory T cells joined the SARS-CoV-2 response. Contracting CD4+ clones were found mainly in CM and EM memory subsets, while CD8+ clones were enriched in EMRA. The study included only a couple of mild cases, and larger cohorts that include severe cases with pre-infection samples were judged to be necessary.

This clonotype appeared many times. Its antigen is unknown. Base qualities are missing; no much larger clone stands one base away. Reads for this sample came from an Illumina NovaSeq 6000. TCRalpha and TCRbeta cDNA libraries were constructed by 5'RACE with constant-segment primers, with sample barcodes and unique molecular identifiers being introduced. RNA was extracted from every sample with Trizol reagent. Library amplification was performed in two PCR steps, and a second sample barcode and Illumina TruSeq adapters were introduced in the second step. Sequencing of the libraries was done on an Illumina NovaSeq, producing 2 x 150 bp paired-end reads. The paper's data handling went like this. With migec v1.2.7, reads were demultiplexed and then collapsed into UMI-guided consensus sequences. Using mixcr v2.1.11, UMI consensuses were aligned to TRA and TRB V and J templates and then assembled into clonotypes. Clonotypes were classified as expanded or contracted when called significant by both edgeR and NoisET, with noise models trained on biological replicates. For edgeR calls, a false discovery rate-adjusted p below 0.01 and a log2 fold-change threshold of 1 were applied. As an exploratory analysis of dynamics, max-normalized trajectories of the 1000 most abundant clonotypes were examined by PCA with hierarchical clustering. The CD4 or CD8 phenotype of responding clones was assigned using the separately sequenced CD4+ and CD8+ repertoires. TCRdb itself trimmed the public reads at Q25 with fastp, ran MiXCR and retained productive beta chains. Each CDR3 protein appears once, grouped with its most common genes and DNA. The V and J calls here are based on TCRdb, not the publication. For this sample the table gives about 15,000 distinct CDR3 sequences, of which about a fifth were detected only once. Jointly, the top ten make up 55% to 70% of the sample.

Ficoll-Paque density gradient centrifugation was used to isolate PBMCs. V loses 4 bases, J loses 5 bases, and the germline ends lie 8 bases apart. Spanning cysteine to phenylalanine, the CDR3 consists of 11 amino acids. Just the 33-base CDR3 DNA is kept, in frame starting at base 1. The germline V gene (reference sequence) yields DFQATT for CDR1 and SNEGSKA for CDR2. Sequencing was performed on PBMCs or a T cell subset sorted from them (not recorded which). The chain was built from TRBV20-1 and TRBJ1-2, and TRBD1 may be the D gene, going by 5 matching bases. The TCR was taken from a young man who had mild COVID-19 (a few samples of this study predate the infection). The sample titles of this study are shuffled in the database, so cell type and time point are left out; the donor was told from shared clones. The CDR3 region: CSANRGYGYTF. The nucleotides read TGCAGTGCTAACCGGGGGTATGGCTACACCTTC.